The 17 T cell receptor beta chains below come from one sample, sequenced in a study of CD8+ T cells in alopecia areata. Reverse transcribed after extraction, RNA yielded cDNA as the sequencing template. The table came from immunoSEQ multiplex PCR; TCRdb's copy has only in-frame clones and leaves some out. The sample has approximately 63,000 clones, about three fifths seen once. Sequenced here: CD8+ T cells sorted from blood, sampled at week 0. The receptors were gathered from a human donor with alopecia areata.

This chain uses TRBV30 with TRBJ2-7; a weak D match, TRBD1 (6 bases). The V end lost 2 bases, the J end lost 2 bases, and 10 bases lay between the germline ends. The germline V gene has CDR1 GTSNPN and CDR2 SVGIG (reference sequence). CDR3 length: 13 amino acids. DNA of the CDR3: TGTGCCTGGAGTAGGACAGCCACCTACGAGCAGTACTTC. This translates into CAWSRTATYEQYF. Using reference TRBV30 and TRBJ2-7 for the parts outside the CDR3, the full variable domain is SQTIHQWPATLVQPVGSPLSLECTVEGTSNPNLYWYRQAAGRGLQLLFYSVGIGQISSEVPQNLSASRPQDRQFILSSKKLLLSDSGFYLCAWSRTATYEQYFGPGTRLTVT.

The gene calls are TRBV11-2 and TRBJ2-1; TRBD2 aligns across 9 bases. The CDR3 extends over 19 amino acids. Germline V CDR1 and CDR2: SGHAT, FQNNGV. J was trimmed by 0 bases and V by 2 bases; bases with no gene match: 11. CDR3 residues: CASSLLIAGDKISYNEQFF. CDR3 bases: TGTGCCAGCAGCTTACTCATAGCGGGGGACAAGATCTCCTACAATGAGCAGTTCTTC.

This clone came up a few times. The genes are TRBV13 and TRBJ2-1; D unresolved. The CDR3 runs 12 residues. Germline V CDR1 and CDR2: PRHDT, FYEKMQ (reference sequence). The V and J ends lost 0 bases and 5 bases respectively, with 2 bases between them. DNA of the CDR3: TGTGCCAGCAGCTTAGGGGACAATGAGCAGTTCTTC. Translation: CASSLGDNEQFF. The complete variable domain, with remaining parts taken from reference TRBV13 and TRBJ2-1, reads AAGVIQSPRHLIKEKRETATLKCYPIPRHDTVYWYQQGPGQDPQFLISFYEKMQSDKGSIPDRFSAQQFSDYHSELNMSSLELGDSALYFCASSLGDNEQFFGPGTRLTVL.

The sample holds a few counts of this clone. The chain links TRBV4-3 to TRBJ1-2; 8 nucleotides align to TRBD1. The V gene's germline CDR1 is LGHNA and CDR2 YSLEER. After removal of 0 bases from V and 2 bases from J, the junction contained 11 bases not matched to a gene. The CDR3 is made up of 18 amino acids. DNA for the CDR3: TGCGCCAGCAGCCAAGATATAACAGGGGGTTATTACAACTATGGCTACACCTTC. This codes for CASSQDITGGYYNYGYTF.

The chain links TRBV7-8 to TRBJ2-1, with unresolved D. Germline loops: CDR1 SGHVS, CDR2 FQNEAQ. The CDR3 covers 13 residues. V lost 4 bases and J 3 bases, leaving 7 bases between the germline ends. For the CDR3, the DNA is TGTGCCAGCAGCTCGGAGATCTACAATGAGCAGTTCTTC. Translation: CASSSEIYNEQFF. The full variable domain, completed using reference TRBV7-8 and TRBJ2-1, is GAGVSQSPRYKVAKRGQDVALRCDPISGHVSLFWYQQALGQGPEFLTYFQNEAQLDKSGLPSDRFFAERPEGSVSTLKIQRTQQEDSAVYLCASSSEIYNEQFFGPGTRLTVL.

The gene calls are TRBV27 and TRBJ2-2; no firm D call. The CDR3 sequence is 15 residues long. Germline V gives CDR1 MNHEY, CDR2 SMNVEV (reference sequence). The V end lost 0 bases, the J end lost 3 bases, and 8 bases lay between the germline ends. The CDR3 DNA reads as TGTGCCAGCAGTTTATCGAACACTTACACCGGGGAGCTGTTTTTT. Protein: CASSLSNTYTGELFF.

This chain connects TRBV29-1 to TRBJ2-1, with 9 bases identical to TRBD2. The CDR3 loop spans 14 amino acids. In germline, CDR1 is SQVTM, CDR2 ANQGSEA. Trimming at V came to 6 bases and at J to 6 bases, leaving 9 bases not matched to a gene. In DNA form, the CDR3 reads TGCAGCGTCGCAAGGACTAGCGCGGCCAATGAGCAGTTCTTC. Amino acid sequence: CSVARTSAANEQFF.

The J gene is TRBJ2-7, the V gene TRBV28; no definite D call. The CDR3 spans 12 residues. The V end was cut by 9 bases, the J end by 2 bases, with 11 bases between. From germline, CDR1 is MDHEN and CDR2 SYDVKM. CDR3 residues: CASRDGPYEQYF. Here the CDR3 DNA reads TGTGCCAGTCGAGACGGACCCTACGAGCAGTACTTC.

CDR3 region: CASSSKRAASTEAFF. The CDR3 coding sequence is TGCGCCAGCAGCTCCAAGCGGGCAGCGAGTACTGAAGCTTTCTTT. The J gene is TRBJ1-1, the V gene TRBV5-1; D not certain. The CDR3 is made up of 15 amino acids. Germline V gene data show CDR1 as SGHRS and CDR2 as YFSETQ. Trimming took 3 bases from V and 5 from J, leaving 17 bases between them.

The table lists this clone with a few counts. This rearrangement joins TRBV29-1 to TRBJ2-5, with D unresolved. CDR3 length: 16 amino acids. CDR1 is SQVTM, CDR2 ANQGSEA, per germline. V lost 0 bases and J lost 3, with 17 bases in between. The CDR3 reads CSVEDLGLGGEETQYF. CDR3 coding DNA: TGCAGCGTTGAAGATCTCGGGCTGGGTGGTGAAGAGACCCAGTACTTC.

This clone was counted only a few times. V is TRBV27 and J is TRBJ2-1, with 11 bases aligning to TRBD2. Germline-derived CDR1 and CDR2 are MNHEY and SMNVEV (reference sequence). The ends lost 8 bases at V and 5 bases at J; junction bases unmatched: 8. This CDR3 spans 15 amino acids. The CDR3 DNA follows: TGTGCCAGCCGCGGGACTAGCGGTCGAAACAATGAGCAGTTCTTC. This codes for CASRGTSGRNNEQFF.

This clone was counted only a few times. This rearrangement joins TRBV30 to TRBJ1-2, with 8 bases matching TRBD1. V was clipped by 3 bases and J by 6 bases; unmatched bases: 3. The germline V gene encodes CDR1 GTSNPN and CDR2 SVGIG (reference sequence). The CDR3 contains 12 residues. This chain's CDR3 is CAWSPTGDGYTF. The CDR3 DNA sequence: TGTGCCTGGAGCCCGACAGGGGATGGCTACACCTTC.

J is TRBJ2-6 and V is TRBV11-2; 10 positions match TRBD1. V was pared by 5 bases and J by 2 bases, with 6 bases of the junction left unmatched. Germline V CDR1 and CDR2: SGHAT, FQNNGV. There are 17 residues in the CDR3. CDR3 protein: CASSLTGGWAGANVLTF. CDR3 nucleotides: TGTGCCAGCAGCCTGACAGGGGGCTGGGCTGGGGCCAACGTCCTGACTTTC.

V gene TRBV30 combines with J gene TRBJ1-5; D remains unclear. The V end lost 2 bases, the J end lost 5 bases, and 10 bases lay between the germline ends. Germline-derived CDR1 and CDR2 are GTSNPN and SVGIG (reference sequence). The CDR3 runs 13 residues. The CDR3 DNA is TGTGCCTGGAGTATAGGAGGAGATCAGCCCCAGCATTTT. This translates into CAWSIGGDQPQHF.

DNA of the CDR3: TGTGCCAGCAGCTTTTACACCGGGGAGCTGTTTTTT. This codes for CASSFYTGELFF. The chain uses TRBV13 and TRBJ2-2, with no clear D. Germline assignment: CDR1 PRHDT and CDR2 FYEKMQ (reference sequence). V shed 3 bases and J shed 3 bases, with 2 bases lying between them. This CDR3 spans 12 amino acids.

Many counts were recorded for this clone. This chain uses TRBV9 with TRBJ2-1; TRBD1 aligns across 9 bases. V lost 3 bases and J lost 0; bases outside the gene matches: 10. The CDR3 is 18 residues long. Germline CDR1 SGDLS, CDR2 YYNGEE. In DNA form, the CDR3 reads TGTGCCAGCAGCGAGTCCAATACAGGGGGCTACTCCTACAATGAGCAGTTCTTC. This translates into CASSESNTGGYSYNEQFF.

This clone was observed a handful of times. J is TRBJ2-3 and V is TRBV28; 9 bases are shared with TRBD2. The germline V gene encodes CDR1 MDHEN and CDR2 SYDVKM. This CDR3 region has 18 residues. V was clipped by 5 bases and J by 0 bases; unmatched bases: 12. This CDR3 reads CASSPRLISGGSTDTQYF. The CDR3 DNA reads as TGTGCCAGCAGTCCCCGGCTGATTAGCGGGGGCAGCACAGATACGCAGTATTTT.